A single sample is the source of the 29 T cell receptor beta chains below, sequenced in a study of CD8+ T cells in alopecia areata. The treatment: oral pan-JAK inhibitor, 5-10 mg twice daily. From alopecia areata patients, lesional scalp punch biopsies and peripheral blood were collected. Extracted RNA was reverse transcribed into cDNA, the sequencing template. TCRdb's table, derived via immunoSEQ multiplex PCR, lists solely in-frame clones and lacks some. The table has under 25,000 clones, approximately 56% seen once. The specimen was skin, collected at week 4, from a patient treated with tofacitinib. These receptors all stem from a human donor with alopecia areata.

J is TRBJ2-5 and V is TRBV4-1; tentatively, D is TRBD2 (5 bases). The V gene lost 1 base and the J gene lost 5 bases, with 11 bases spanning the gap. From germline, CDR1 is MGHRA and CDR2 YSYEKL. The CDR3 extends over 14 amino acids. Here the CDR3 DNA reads TGCGCCAGCAGCCAAGGAATCTGGAGGGAGACCCAGTACTTC. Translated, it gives CASSQGIWRETQYF.

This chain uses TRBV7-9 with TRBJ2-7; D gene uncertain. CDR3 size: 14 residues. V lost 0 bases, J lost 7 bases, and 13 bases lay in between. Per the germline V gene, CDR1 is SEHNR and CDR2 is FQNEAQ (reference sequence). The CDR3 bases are TGTGCCAGCAGCTTAGCGGACCCCTGGCGGGAGCAGTACTTC. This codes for CASSLADPWREQYF.

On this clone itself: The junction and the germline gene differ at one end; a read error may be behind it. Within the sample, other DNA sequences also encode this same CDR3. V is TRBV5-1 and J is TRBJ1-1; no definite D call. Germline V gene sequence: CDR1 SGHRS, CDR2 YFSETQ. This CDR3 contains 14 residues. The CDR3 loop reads CASSLTSWNTEAFF. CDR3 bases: TGCGCCAGCAGCTTGACCTCTTGGAACACTGAAGCCTTCTTT.

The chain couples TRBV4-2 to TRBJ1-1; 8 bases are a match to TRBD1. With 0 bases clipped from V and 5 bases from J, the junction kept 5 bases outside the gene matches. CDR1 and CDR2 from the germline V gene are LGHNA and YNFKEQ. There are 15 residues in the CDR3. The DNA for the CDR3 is TGTGCCAGCAGCCAAGATCGGACAGGGAGGACTGAAGCTTTCTTT. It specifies CASSQDRTGRTEAFF.

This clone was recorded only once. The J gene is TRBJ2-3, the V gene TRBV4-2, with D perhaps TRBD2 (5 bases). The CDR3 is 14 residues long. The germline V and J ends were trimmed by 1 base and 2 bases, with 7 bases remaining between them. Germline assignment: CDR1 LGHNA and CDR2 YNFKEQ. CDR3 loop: CASSQGGDTDTQYF. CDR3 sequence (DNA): TGTGCCAGCAGCCAAGGGGGAGACACAGATACGCAGTATTTT.

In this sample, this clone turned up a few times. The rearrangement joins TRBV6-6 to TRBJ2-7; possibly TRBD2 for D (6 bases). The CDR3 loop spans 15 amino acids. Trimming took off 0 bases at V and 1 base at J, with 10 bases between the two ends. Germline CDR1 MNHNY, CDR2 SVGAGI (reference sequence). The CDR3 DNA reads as TGTGCCAGCAGTTACTCTTTGGGGGGTTCCTACGAGCAGTACTTC. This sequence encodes CASSYSLGGSYEQYF.

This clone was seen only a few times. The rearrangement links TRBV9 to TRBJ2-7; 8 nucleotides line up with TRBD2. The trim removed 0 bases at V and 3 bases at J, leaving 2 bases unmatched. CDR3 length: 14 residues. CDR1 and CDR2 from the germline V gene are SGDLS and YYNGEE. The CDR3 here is CASSVEAGGYEQYF. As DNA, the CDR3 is TGTGCCAGCAGCGTAGAGGCGGGGGGCTACGAGCAGTACTTC.

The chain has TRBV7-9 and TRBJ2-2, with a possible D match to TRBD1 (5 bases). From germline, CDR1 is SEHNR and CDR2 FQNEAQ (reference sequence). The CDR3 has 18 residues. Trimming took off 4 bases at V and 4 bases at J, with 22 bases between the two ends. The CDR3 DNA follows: TGTGCCAGCAGCTCGCGGATAGGGGTGGGTCTCTCCACCGGGGAGCTGTTTTTT. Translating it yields CASSSRIGVGLSTGELFF.

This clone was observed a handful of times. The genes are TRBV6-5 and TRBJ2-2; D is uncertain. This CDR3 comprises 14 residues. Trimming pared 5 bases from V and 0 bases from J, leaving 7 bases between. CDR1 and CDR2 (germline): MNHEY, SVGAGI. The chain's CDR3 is CASSDQTNTGELFF. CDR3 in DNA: TGTGCCAGCAGTGACCAGACGAACACCGGGGAGCTGTTTTTT.

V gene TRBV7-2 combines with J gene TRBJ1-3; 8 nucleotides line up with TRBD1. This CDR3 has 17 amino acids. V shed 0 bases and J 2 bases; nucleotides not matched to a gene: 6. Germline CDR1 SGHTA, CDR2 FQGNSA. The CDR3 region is CASSLAPRTGPGNTIYF. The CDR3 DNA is TGTGCCAGCAGCTTAGCGCCCCGGACAGGGCCTGGAAACACCATATATTTT.

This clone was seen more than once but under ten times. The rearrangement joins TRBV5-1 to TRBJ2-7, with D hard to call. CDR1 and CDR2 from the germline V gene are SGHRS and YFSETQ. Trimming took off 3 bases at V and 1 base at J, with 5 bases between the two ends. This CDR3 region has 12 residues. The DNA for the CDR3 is TGCGCCAGCAGCTCGGAGTCCTACGAGCAGTACTTC. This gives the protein CASSSESYEQYF.

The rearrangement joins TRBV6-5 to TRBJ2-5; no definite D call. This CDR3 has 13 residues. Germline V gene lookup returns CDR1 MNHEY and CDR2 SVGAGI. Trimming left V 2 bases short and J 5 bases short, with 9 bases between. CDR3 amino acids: CASSYGVRETQYF. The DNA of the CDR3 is TGTGCCAGCAGTTACGGGGTGCGGGAGACCCAGTACTTC.

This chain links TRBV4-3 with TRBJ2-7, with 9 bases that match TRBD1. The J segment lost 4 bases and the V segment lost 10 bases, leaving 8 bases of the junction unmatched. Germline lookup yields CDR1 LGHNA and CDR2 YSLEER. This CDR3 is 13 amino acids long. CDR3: CATPGQGPYEQYF. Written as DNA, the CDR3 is TGCGCCACACCGGGACAGGGACCTTACGAGCAGTACTTC.

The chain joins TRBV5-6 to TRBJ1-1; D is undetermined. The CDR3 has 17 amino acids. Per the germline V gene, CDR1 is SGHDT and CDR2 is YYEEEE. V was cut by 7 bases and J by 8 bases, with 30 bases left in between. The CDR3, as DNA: TGTGCCAGCTACCCCCTCATAACTTCCGGGATCCCGTACGAAGCTTTCTTT. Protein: CASYPLITSGIPYEAFF.

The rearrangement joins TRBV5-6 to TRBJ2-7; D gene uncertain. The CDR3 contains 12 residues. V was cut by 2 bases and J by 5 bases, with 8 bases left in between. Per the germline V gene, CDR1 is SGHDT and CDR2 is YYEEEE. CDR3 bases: TGTGCCAGCAGCTTCACAGAGAACGAGCAGTACTTC. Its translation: CASSFTENEQYF.

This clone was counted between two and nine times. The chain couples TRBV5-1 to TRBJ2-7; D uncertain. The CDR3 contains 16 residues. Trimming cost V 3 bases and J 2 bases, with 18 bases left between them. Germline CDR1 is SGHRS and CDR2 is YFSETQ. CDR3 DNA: TGCGCCAGCAGCTACACCAGCAAAAGCCTTCCCTACGAGCAGTACTTC. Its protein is CASSYTSKSLPYEQYF.

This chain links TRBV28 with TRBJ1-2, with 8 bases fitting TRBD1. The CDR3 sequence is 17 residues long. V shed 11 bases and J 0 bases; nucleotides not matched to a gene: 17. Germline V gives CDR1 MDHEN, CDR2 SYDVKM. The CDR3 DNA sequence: TGTGCCTGCCAAAGCCTCGGACAGGGTGGGGCTAACTATGGCTACACCTTC. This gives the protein CACQSLGQGGANYGYTF.

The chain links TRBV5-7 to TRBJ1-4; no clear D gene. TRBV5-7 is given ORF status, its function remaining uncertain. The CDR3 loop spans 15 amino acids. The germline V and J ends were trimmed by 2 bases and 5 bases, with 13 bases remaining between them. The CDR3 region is CASSLRDLGNEKLFF. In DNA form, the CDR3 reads TGTGCCAGCAGCTTACGAGACCTGGGAAATGAAAAACTGTTTTTT.

The CDR3 nucleotides are TGTGCCTGGAGTAACAGGGATGGTACAGATACGCAGTATTTT. This translates into CAWSNRDGTDTQYF. The J gene is TRBJ2-3, the V gene TRBV30; tentative D call: TRBD1 (6 bases). This CDR3 is 14 amino acids long. The germline CDR1 and CDR2 sequences are GTSNPN and SVGIG (reference sequence). Trimming removed 2 bases at V and 3 bases at J, with 12 bases between.

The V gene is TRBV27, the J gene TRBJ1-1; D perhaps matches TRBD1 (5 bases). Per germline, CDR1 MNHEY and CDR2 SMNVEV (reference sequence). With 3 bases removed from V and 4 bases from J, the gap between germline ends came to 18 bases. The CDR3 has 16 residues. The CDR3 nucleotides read TGTGCCAGCAGTTTTCCACCGGGGGGGAGGGGCACTGAAGCTTTCTTT. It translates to CASSFPPGGRGTEAFF.

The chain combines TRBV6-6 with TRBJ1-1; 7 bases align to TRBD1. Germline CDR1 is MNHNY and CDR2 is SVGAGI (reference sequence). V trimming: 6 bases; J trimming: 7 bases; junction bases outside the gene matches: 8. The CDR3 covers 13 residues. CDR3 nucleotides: TGTGCCAGCAGCAGAGCCGACAGGGATGAAGCTTTCTTT. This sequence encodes CASSRADRDEAFF.

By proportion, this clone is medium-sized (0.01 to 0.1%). CDR3 in amino acids: CASQPGYSYGYTF. CDR3 coding DNA: TGTGCCAGCCAGCCAGGGTACTCGTATGGCTACACCTTC. The chain couples TRBV6-1 to TRBJ1-2, with a possible D match to TRBD1 (5 bases). This CDR3 contains 13 residues. The V gene's germline CDR1 is MNHNS and CDR2 SASEGT. With 8 bases removed from V and 5 bases from J, the gap between germline ends came to 15 bases.

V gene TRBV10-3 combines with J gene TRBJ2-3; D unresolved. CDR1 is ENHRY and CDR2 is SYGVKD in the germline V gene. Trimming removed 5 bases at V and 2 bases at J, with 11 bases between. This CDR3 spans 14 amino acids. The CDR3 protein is CAISRESATDTQYF. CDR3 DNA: TGTGCCATCAGTAGAGAGAGCGCCACAGATACGCAGTATTTT.

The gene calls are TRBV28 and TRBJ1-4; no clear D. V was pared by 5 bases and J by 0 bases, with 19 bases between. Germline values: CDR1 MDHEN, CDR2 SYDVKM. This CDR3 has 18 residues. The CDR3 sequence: CASSPTTYLRTTNEKLFF. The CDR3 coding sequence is TGTGCCAGCAGTCCGACGACATATCTGAGGACAACTAATGAAAAACTGTTTTTT.

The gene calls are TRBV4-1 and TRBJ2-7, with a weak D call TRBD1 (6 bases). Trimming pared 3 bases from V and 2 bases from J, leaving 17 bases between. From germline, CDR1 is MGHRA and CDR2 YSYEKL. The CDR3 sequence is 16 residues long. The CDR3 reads CASSQILTGIPYEQYF. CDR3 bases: TGCGCCAGCAGCCAGATCTTAACAGGGATTCCCTACGAGCAGTACTTC.

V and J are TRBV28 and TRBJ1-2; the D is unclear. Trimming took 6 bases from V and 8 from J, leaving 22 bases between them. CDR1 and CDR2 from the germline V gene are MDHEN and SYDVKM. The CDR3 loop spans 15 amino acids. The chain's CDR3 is CASRRLALHRGGYTF. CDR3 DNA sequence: TGTGCCAGCAGACGCCTCGCCCTCCATCGAGGGGGCTACACCTTC.

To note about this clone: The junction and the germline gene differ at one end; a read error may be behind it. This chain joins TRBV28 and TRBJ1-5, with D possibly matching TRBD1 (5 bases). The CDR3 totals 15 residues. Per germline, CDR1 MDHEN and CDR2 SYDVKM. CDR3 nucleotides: TGTGCCGGCAGCGACAGAGCCGGGCCCGATCAGCCCCAGCATTTT. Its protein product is CAGSDRAGPDQPQHF.

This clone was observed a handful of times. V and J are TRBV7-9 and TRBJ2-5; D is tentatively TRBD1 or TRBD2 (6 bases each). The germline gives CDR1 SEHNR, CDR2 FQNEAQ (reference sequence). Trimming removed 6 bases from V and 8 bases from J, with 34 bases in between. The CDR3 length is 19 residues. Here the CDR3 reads CASSLSLTGGVPKPSTQYF. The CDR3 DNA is TGTGCCAGCAGTTTATCCTTGACAGGCGGGGTCCCCAAGCCCTCAACCCAGTACTTC.

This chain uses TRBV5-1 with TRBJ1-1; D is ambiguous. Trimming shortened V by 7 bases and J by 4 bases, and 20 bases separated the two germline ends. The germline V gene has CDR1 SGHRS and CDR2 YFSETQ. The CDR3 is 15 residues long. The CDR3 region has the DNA TGCGCCAGCGGATCGACCGGTGGAGGGATCACTGAAGCTTTCTTT. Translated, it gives CASGSTGGGITEAFF. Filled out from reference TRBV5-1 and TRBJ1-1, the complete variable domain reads KAGVTQTPRYLIKTRGQQVTLSCSPISGHRSVSWYQQTPGQGLQFLFEYFSETQRNKGNFPGRFSGRQFSNSRSEMNVSTLELGDSALYLCASGSTGGGITEAFFGQGTRLTVV.